In its sample, the clone carrying this T cell receptor (beta chain) was seen many times. Antigen unknown. The sample belongs to a study of neurological immune-mediated disorders. One entry per CDR3 protein, called by TCRdb with MiXCR from the 5' RACE reads. The top ten hold 3.5% to 4% of the sample, which has fewer than 45,000 distinct CDR3 sequences, 11% seen once. The germline gives CDR1 KGHSH, CDR2 LQKENI. Trimming removed 3 bases at V and 0 bases at J, with 9 bases between. CDR3 length: 15 amino acids. The time point was: technical triplicate 1. Regarding the study as a whole: Multiple sclerosis was found to have the least TCR clonal expansion, below healthy controls, and HTLV-1-associated myelopathy the most.

V is TRBV18 and J is TRBJ2-4, with D possibly called TRBD1 or TRBD2 (6 bases each). Input material: PBMCs. The clonotype was recovered from a man between 60 and 75 years old with HTLV-1-associated myelopathy (HAM/TSP). The chain's CDR3 is CASSPPGAAKNIQYF. CDR3 DNA sequence: TGTGCCAGCTCACCCCCGGGGGCAGCCAAAAACATTCAGTACTTC.